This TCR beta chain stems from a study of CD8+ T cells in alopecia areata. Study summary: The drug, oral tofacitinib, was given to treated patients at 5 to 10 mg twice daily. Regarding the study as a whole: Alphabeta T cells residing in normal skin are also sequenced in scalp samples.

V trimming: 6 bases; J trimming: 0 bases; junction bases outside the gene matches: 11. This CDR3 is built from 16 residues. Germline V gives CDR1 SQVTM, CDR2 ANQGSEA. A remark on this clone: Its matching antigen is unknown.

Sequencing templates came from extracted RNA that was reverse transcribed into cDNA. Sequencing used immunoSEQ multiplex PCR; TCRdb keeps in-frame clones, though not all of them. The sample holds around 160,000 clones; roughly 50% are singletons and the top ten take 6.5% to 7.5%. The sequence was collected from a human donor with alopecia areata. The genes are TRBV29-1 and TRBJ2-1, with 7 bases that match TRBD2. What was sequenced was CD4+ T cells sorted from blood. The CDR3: CSVHLAERSSYNEQFF. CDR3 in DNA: TGCAGCGTCCATCTAGCGGAGAGGAGCTCCTACAATGAGCAGTTCTTC.